The present entry profiles one T cell receptor (beta chain) with its context. Its antigen is currently unknown. At the deep level, the assay was run. Study processing details: Filtering differed, since immunoSEQ gave only junction sequences and no quality scores. Data came from immunoSEQ multiplex PCR; TCRdb stores just in-frame clones and leaves some out. From that table come the V and J calls and clone size; the DNA was used to work out D and trimming. The data hold hundreds of thousands of clones, with about 91% observed a single time. CDR3 length: 13 amino acids. The ends were cut back, 7 bases at V and 4 bases at J, with 13 bases in the middle. The germline CDR1 and CDR2 sequences are MGHDK and SYGVNS. The naive CD8 population came from CD45RO-negative cells selected for CCR7, without terminally differentiated effector memory CD45RA+ cells. The data were obtained in a study of shared clonotypes between healthy human individuals. Regarding the study as a whole: On the whole, naive subsets had larger estimated richness than memory subsets had. When compared with the clonotypes that were shared by all four sorted-subset donors, the non-shared clonotypes turned out to have lower generation probabilities.

V is TRBV25-1 and J is TRBJ1-2; maybe TRBD1 (5 bases). Source material: naive CD8+ T cells sorted from blood. The receptor was isolated from a young man in good health. The CDR3 here is CASIAEGSYGYTF. In nucleotides, the CDR3 is TGTGCCAGCATTGCAGAGGGGAGCTATGGCTACACCTTC.